Below, 2 T cell receptor beta chains from the same sample are listed, as sequenced in a study of PD-L1 blockade in urothelial cancer. The time point was: pretreatment peripheral blood. The data were produced by immunoSEQ multiplex PCR, yet TCRdb's version contains in-frame clones alone and is incomplete. The sample has almost 50,000 clones, approximately 79% seen once; the top ten hold 3% to 4%. Sample: PBMCs, taken around atezolizumab (anti-PD-L1) treatment. The source is a man aged 70 or older with urothelial cancer.

This chain links TRBV27 with TRBJ1-2; TRBD1 agrees at 9 bases. The V gene's germline CDR1 is MNHEY and CDR2 SMNVEV (reference sequence). Trimming took 6 bases from V and 3 from J; bases not matched to a gene: 23. The CDR3 has 20 amino acids. CDR3 sequence: CASRVYIGSGQGLRDYGYTF. The CDR3 nucleotides are TGTGCCAGCAGAGTTTATATCGGTTCGGGACAGGGTCTCCGAGACTATGGCTACACCTTC.

This sequence joins TRBV5-5 and TRBJ2-1; 7 positions agree with TRBD2. Germline values: CDR1 SGHKS, CDR2 YYEKEE (reference sequence). This CDR3 has 15 amino acids. V shed 0 bases and J 10 bases; nucleotides not matched to a gene: 10. CDR3 in amino acids: CASSLGLAFGQEQFF. The DNA for the CDR3 is TGTGCCAGCAGCTTGGGACTAGCTTTCGGTCAAGAGCAGTTCTTC.